What follows are 15 T cell receptor beta chains derived from one specimen sequenced in a study of blood T cell repertoires in COVID-19 (dated by TCRdb to the early 2020s). The method behind the library was the immunoSEQ multiplex PCR assay. TCRdb carries this immuneACCESS record with in-frame sequences only. Its versions omit some clonotypes, under half of them owing to an unresolved V gene in the studies checked, with the rest unexplained. The sample contains 70,000 to 95,000 clones, more than 75% of them found a single time. The ten top clones hold less than 25% of the sample. The sequenced sample consisted of peripheral blood. The receptors stem from a human donor in a cohort sampled during active COVID-19.

The table lists this clone with a count of one. This chain connects TRBV7-2 to TRBJ1-1; no clear D. Per the germline V gene, CDR1 is SGHTA and CDR2 is FQGNSA. V was shortened by 5 bases and J by 5 bases, with 12 bases between the two germline ends. The CDR3 is 13 residues long. Here the CDR3 DNA reads TGTGCCAGCAGCCCCCGCCCGCGGACTGAAGCTTTCTTT. Protein: CASSPRPRTEAFF.

The genes are TRBV19 and TRBJ1-6; D is possibly TRBD1 (5 bases). This CDR3 spans 14 amino acids. The germline gives CDR1 LNHDA, CDR2 SQIVND (reference sequence). V lost 1 base, J lost 8 bases, and 9 bases lay in between. CDR3 residues: CASSIGTRDSPLHF. CDR3 DNA: TGTGCCAGTAGTATAGGGACAAGGGATTCACCCCTCCACTTT.

The chain carries TRBV28 and TRBJ1-2, with 9 bases that match TRBD1. CDR1 and CDR2 from the germline V gene are MDHEN and SYDVKM. The CDR3 is 12 residues long. J gave up 5 bases and V 6 bases, and 1 base lay outside the gene matches. The DNA of the CDR3 is TGTGCCAGCAGGGACAGGGGTTATGGCTACACCTTC. It codes for CASRDRGYGYTF.

J is TRBJ1-3 and V is TRBV20-1; maybe TRBD1 (5 bases). The CDR3 sequence is 11 residues long. CDR1 and CDR2 (germline): DFQATT, SNEGSKA (reference sequence). CDR3 sequence reads: CGGSSGNTIYF. CDR3 sequence (DNA): TGCGGGGGGAGCTCTGGAAACACCATATATTTT.

V and J are TRBV7-9 and TRBJ2-2; maybe TRBD2 (6 bases). From germline, CDR1 is SEHNR and CDR2 FQNEAQ (reference sequence). The CDR3 sequence is 14 residues long. V was shortened by 5 bases and J by 4 bases, with 11 bases between the two germline ends. The CDR3 here is CASSVTRSTGELFF. DNA for the CDR3: TGTGCCAGCAGCGTGACTAGAAGCACCGGGGAGCTGTTTTTT.

The chain links TRBV5-1 to TRBJ1-1; D perhaps matches TRBD1 (6 bases). Trimming stripped 1 base from V and 5 bases from J, with 9 bases between. Looked up from germline, CDR1 is SGHRS and CDR2 is YFSETQ. The CDR3 sequence is 13 residues long. The CDR3 sequence is CASSLTGKTEAFF. The CDR3, as DNA: TGCGCCAGCAGCTTGACAGGGAAGACTGAAGCTTTCTTT.

The chain recombines TRBV7-2 with TRBJ1-5; 7 nucleotides align to TRBD1. Germline V gene lookup returns CDR1 SGHTA and CDR2 FQGNSA. CDR3 size: 14 residues. V lost 2 bases and J lost 7; bases outside the gene matches: 5. The CDR3 DNA reads as TGTGCCAGCAGCTTAACGACAGGGCCCCAGCCCCAGCATTTT. Translated: CASSLTTGPQPQHF.

This rearrangement joins TRBV6-5 to TRBJ1-4; 10 nucleotides line up with TRBD1. This CDR3 is built from 14 residues. Germline assignment: CDR1 MNHEY and CDR2 SVGAGI. After removal of 6 bases from V and 8 bases from J, the junction contained 6 bases not matched to a gene. CDR3 loop: CASSRTGGWEKLFF. The CDR3 DNA reads as TGTGCCAGCAGCCGGACAGGGGGTTGGGAAAAACTGTTTTTT.

This clone was counted only a few times. The rearrangement links TRBV2 to TRBJ2-7; unclear D gene. V dropped 10 bases and J dropped 4 bases, with 17 bases sitting between them. In germline, CDR1 is SNHLY, CDR2 FYNNEI. The CDR3 has 13 residues. CDR3 DNA: TGTGCCACTGAAGAGGTCAGTAAATACGAGCAGTACTTC. Its protein is CATEEVSKYEQYF.

V gene TRBV24-1 combines with J gene TRBJ2-1; D perhaps matches TRBD2 (6 bases). Trimming left V 6 bases short and J 5 bases short, with 16 bases between. The CDR3 length is 15 residues. In germline, CDR1 is KGHDR, CDR2 SFDVKD. CDR3 in amino acids: CATSPRRGGDNEQFF. In DNA, the CDR3 is TGTGCCACCAGTCCCCGGAGGGGTGGCGACAATGAGCAGTTCTTC.

The CDR3 protein is CASSAGGPLEYGNTIYF. The CDR3 region has the DNA TGTGCCAGCAGCGCGGGCGGCCCTTTGGAGTATGGAAACACCATATATTTT. The rearrangement links TRBV7-3 to TRBJ1-3; D is undetermined. With 5 bases removed from V and 3 bases from J, the gap between germline ends came to 20 bases. Germline assignment: CDR1 SGHTA and CDR2 FQGTGA. CDR3 length equals 17 residues.

This clone came up a few times. This chain uses TRBV6-2 or TRBV6-3 with TRBJ2-4; 10 bases are shared with TRBD2. Trimming removed 4 bases from V and 4 bases from J; junction bases left unmatched: 7. The germline V gene encodes CDR1 MNHEY and CDR2 SVGEGT. There are 16 residues in the CDR3. The DNA of the CDR3 is TGTGCCAGCAGTTCCCCCAAGACTAGCGGGAAAAACATTCAGTACTTC. Amino acids: CASSSPKTSGKNIQYF.

The chain combines TRBV19 with TRBJ1-1; D is unresolved. CDR1 LNHDA and CDR2 SQIVND come from the germline V gene (reference sequence). V dropped 5 bases and J dropped 4 bases, with 17 bases sitting between them. The CDR3 covers 15 residues. The CDR3 DNA sequence: TGTGCCAGTAGTTTTCTCCGGGAGTTAGGCACTGAAGCTTTCTTT. Its translation is CASSFLRELGTEAFF.

The CDR3 sequence is CASSPQNGGTEAFF. The CDR3 bases are TGTGCCAGCTCACCACAAAATGGAGGCACTGAAGCTTTCTTT. The chain carries TRBV18 and TRBJ1-1; D is uncertain. This CDR3 region has 14 residues. Looked up from germline, CDR1 is KGHSH and CDR2 is LQKENI. Trimming took off 1 base at V and 4 bases at J, with 10 bases between the two ends.

V and J are TRBV10-3 and TRBJ2-1; TRBD2 matches 11 bases. This CDR3 contains 15 residues. Germline-derived CDR1 and CDR2 are ENHRY and SYGVKD. V lost 8 bases and J lost 7; bases outside the gene matches: 10. The CDR3 region has the DNA TGTGCCATCGCTAAGATAGCGGGGGGGCCGAATGAGCAGTTCTTC. Translating gives CAIAKIAGGPNEQFF.